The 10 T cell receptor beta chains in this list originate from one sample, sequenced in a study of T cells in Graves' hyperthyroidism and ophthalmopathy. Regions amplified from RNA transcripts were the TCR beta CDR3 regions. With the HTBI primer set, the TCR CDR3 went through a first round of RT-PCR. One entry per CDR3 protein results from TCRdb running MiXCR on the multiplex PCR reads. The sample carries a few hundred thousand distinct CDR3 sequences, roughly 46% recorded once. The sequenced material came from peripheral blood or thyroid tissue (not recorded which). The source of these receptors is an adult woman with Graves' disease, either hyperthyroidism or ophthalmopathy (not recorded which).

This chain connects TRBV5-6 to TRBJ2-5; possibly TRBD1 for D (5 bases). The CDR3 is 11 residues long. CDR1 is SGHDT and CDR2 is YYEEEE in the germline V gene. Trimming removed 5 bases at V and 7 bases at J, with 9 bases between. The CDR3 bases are TGTGCCAGCAGTCGTCAGGGGACCCAGTACTTC. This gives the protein CASSRQGTQYF.

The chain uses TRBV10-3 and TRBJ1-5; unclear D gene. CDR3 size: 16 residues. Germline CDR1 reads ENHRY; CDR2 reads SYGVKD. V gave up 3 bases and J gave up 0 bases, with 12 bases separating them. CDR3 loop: CAISDRLGISNQPQHF. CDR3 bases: TGTGCCATCAGTGACAGGTTAGGCATTAGCAATCAGCCCCAGCATTTT.

As DNA, the CDR3 is TGTGCCAGCAGCTGGACACCGCTCTCCTACGAGCAGTACTTC. Protein sequence: CASSWTPLSYEQYF. The chain combines TRBV11-2 with TRBJ2-7; maybe TRBD1 (5 bases). The CDR3 totals 14 residues. CDR1 is SGHAT and CDR2 is FQNNGV in the germline V gene. Deletions cut 4 bases from V and 0 bases from J, with 10 bases between.

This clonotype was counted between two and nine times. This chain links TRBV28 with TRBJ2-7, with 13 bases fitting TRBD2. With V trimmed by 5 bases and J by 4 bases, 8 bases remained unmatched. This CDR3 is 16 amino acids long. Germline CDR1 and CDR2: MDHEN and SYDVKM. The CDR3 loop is CASSVMGLAGSYEQYF. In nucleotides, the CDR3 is TGTGCCAGCAGTGTAATGGGACTAGCGGGGAGTTACGAGCAGTACTTC.

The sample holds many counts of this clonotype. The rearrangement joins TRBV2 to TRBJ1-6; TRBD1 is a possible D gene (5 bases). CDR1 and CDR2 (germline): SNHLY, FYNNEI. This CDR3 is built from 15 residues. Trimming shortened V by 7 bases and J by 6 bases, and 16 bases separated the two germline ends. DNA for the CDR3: TGTGCCAGCACCGTGAGGTACAGGAGTAATTCACCCCTCCACTTT. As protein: CASTVRYRSNSPLHF. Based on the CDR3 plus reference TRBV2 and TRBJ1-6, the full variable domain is EPEVTQTPSHQVTQMGQEVILRCVPISNHLYFYWYRQILGQKVEFLVSFYNNEISEKSEIFDDQFSVERPDGSNFTLKIRSTKLEDSAMYFCASTVRYRSNSPLHFGNGTRLTVT.

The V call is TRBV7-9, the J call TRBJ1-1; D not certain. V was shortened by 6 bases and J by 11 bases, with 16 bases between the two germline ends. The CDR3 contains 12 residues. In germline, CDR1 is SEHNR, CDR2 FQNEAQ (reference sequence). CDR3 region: CASRPGRRVAFF. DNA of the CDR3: TGTGCCAGCAGGCCGGGCAGACGAGTCGCTTTCTTT.

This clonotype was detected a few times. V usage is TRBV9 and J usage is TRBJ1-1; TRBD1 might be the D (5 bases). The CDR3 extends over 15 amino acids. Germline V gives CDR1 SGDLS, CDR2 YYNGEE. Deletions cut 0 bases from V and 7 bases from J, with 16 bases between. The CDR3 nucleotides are TGTGCCAGCAGCGTAGGGGTCGGTGGGACTAATGAAGCTTTCTTT. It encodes CASSVGVGGTNEAFF.

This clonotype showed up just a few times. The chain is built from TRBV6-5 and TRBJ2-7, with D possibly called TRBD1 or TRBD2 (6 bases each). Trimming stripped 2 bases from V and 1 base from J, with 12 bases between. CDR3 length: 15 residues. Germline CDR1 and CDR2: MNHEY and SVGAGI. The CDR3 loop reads CASSYARGGSYEQYF. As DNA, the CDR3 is TGTGCCAGCAGTTACGCCCGAGGGGGGTCCTACGAGCAGTACTTC.

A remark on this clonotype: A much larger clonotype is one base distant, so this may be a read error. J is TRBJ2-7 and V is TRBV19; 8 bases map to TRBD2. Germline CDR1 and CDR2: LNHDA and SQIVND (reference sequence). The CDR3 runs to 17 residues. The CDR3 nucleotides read TGTGCCAGTAGAGGGCCGTGGCTCGCGGGAGGTTCCTACGAGCAGTGCTTC. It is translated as CASRGPWLAGGSYEQCF.

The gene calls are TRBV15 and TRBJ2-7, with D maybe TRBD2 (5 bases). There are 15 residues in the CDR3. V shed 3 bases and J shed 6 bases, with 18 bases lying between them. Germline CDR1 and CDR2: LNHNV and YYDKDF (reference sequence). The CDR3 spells CATSSVLGSPGEQYF. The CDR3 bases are TGTGCCACCAGCAGCGTACTAGGCTCTCCCGGCGAGCAGTACTTC.